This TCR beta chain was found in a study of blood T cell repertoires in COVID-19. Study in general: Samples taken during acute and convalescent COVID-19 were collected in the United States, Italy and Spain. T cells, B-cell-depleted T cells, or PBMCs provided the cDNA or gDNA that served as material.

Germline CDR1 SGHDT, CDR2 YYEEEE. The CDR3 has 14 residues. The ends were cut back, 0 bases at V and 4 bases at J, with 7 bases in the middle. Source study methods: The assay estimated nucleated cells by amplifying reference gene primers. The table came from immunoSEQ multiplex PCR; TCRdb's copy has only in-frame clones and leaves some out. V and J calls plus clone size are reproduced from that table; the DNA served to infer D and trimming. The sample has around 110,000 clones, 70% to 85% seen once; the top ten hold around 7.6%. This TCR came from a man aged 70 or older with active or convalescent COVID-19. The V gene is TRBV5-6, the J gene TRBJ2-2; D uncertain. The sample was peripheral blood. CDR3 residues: CASSLVAGTGELFF. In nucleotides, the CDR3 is TGTGCCAGCAGCTTGGTGGCAGGCACCGGGGAGCTGTTTTTT.